These 18 T cell receptor beta chains originate from one sample sequenced in a study of T-cell memory formation after mild COVID-19. In TCRdb, the 5' RACE reads were re-called with MiXCR into one record per CDR3 protein. The sample has roughly 250,000 distinct CDR3 sequences, roughly 17% seen once. Specimen: PBMCs or a T cell subset sorted from them (not recorded which). The receptors shown here come from a man younger than 35 who had mild COVID-19 (a few samples of this study predate the infection). Cell type and time point are not known.

The chain links TRBV7-6 to TRBJ2-7; no clear D gene. The CDR3 is 12 amino acids. Germline CDR1 is SGHVS and CDR2 is FNYEAQ. Trimming cost V 4 bases and J 6 bases, with 10 bases left between them. The CDR3 coding sequence is TGTGCCAGCAGCTCCCGTTCGGGCGAGCAGTACTTC. Translated, it gives CASSSRSGEQYF. Full variable domain (rest looked up from reference TRBV7-6 and TRBJ2-7): GAGVSQSPRYKVTKRGQDVALRCDPISGHVSLYWYRQALGQGPEFLTYFNYEAQQDKSGLPNDRFSAERPEGSISTLTIQRTEQRDSAMYRCASSSRSGEQYFGPGTRLTVT.

This clonotype was seen a few times. The CDR3 here is CASSRDLLGEQFF. CDR3 sequence (DNA): TGTGCCAGCAGCCGGGATCTCCTCGGTGAGCAGTTCTTC. The genes are TRBV3-1 and TRBJ2-1; D gene unclear. CDR1 is LGHDT, CDR2 YNNKEL, per germline (reference sequence). This CDR3 contains 13 residues. V lost 4 bases and J 9 bases, leaving 13 bases between the germline ends.

This clonotype has more than one count but fewer than ten. The gene calls are TRBV20-1 and TRBJ1-6; D unclear. Trimming cost V 6 bases and J 13 bases, with 19 bases left between them. The germline V gene has CDR1 DFQATT and CDR2 SNEGSKA (reference sequence). This CDR3 is 13 amino acids long. Written as DNA, the CDR3 is TGCAGTGCCAGCTCCAGCCCCAATCGGCCCCTCCACTTT. This encodes CSASSSPNRPLHF.

This clonotype was picked up a small number of times. CDR3 protein: CATSDSGTGDTEAFF. Here the CDR3 DNA reads TGTGCCACCAGTGATTCCGGGACAGGGGACACTGAAGCTTTCTTT. The chain joins TRBV24-1 to TRBJ1-1; 10 positions match TRBD1. Unmatched junction bases numbered 2, after V lost 2 bases and J lost 3 bases. Germline V gene sequence: CDR1 KGHDR, CDR2 SFDVKD. This CDR3 has 15 residues.

The table lists this clonotype with a few counts. The CDR3 loop reads CSARDSGELDNSPLHF. Written as DNA, the CDR3 is TGCAGTGCTAGAGATTCTGGGGAACTAGATAATTCACCCCTCCACTTT. This chain joins TRBV20-1 and TRBJ1-6, with D hard to call. CDR1 and CDR2 (germline): DFQATT, SNEGSKA (reference sequence). There are 16 residues in the CDR3. V was clipped by 0 bases and J by 5 bases, with 14 bases between them.

This clonotype showed up many times. The CDR3 loop reads CASSLETSGTDTQYF. The CDR3 DNA reads as TGTGCCAGCAGCTTAGAGACTAGCGGCACAGATACGCAGTATTTT. The chain links TRBV7-2 to TRBJ2-3; TRBD2 aligns across 8 bases. Looked up from germline, CDR1 is SGHTA and CDR2 is FQGNSA. This CDR3 comprises 15 residues. J gave up 1 base and V 1 base, and 1 base lay outside the gene matches.

This clonotype occurred a few times. The V and J genes are TRBV10-3 and TRBJ2-1; 9 nucleotides line up with TRBD1. CDR1 is ENHRY and CDR2 is SYGVKD in the germline V gene. There are 15 residues in the CDR3. The V gene end was trimmed by 0 bases and the J gene end by 10 bases; junction bases not matched to a gene: 7. The CDR3 DNA reads as TGTGCCATCAGTGAGTCAGGCCGACAGGGGGTCGAGCAGTTCTTC. Amino acids: CAISESGRQGVEQFF.

The rearrangement joins TRBV6-1 to TRBJ1-1; no reliable D call. V dropped 8 bases and J dropped 0 bases, with 10 bases sitting between them. CDR3 size: 13 residues. Germline assignment: CDR1 MNHNS and CDR2 SASEGT. The CDR3 is CASARGMNTEAFF. In nucleotides, the CDR3 is TGTGCCAGCGCCCGGGGAATGAACACTGAAGCTTTCTTT.

The chain recombines TRBV4-1 with TRBJ1-1; possibly TRBD1 for D (5 bases). The CDR3 is made up of 17 amino acids. V was clipped by 0 bases and J by 2 bases, with 16 bases between them. Germline V gene data show CDR1 as MGHRA and CDR2 as YSYEKL. DNA of the CDR3: TGCGCCAGCAGCCAAGATCGGGCGGGACCCCTAAACACTGAAGCTTTCTTT. It is translated as CASSQDRAGPLNTEAFF.

This clonotype turned up a few times. The J gene is TRBJ1-5, the V gene TRBV6-5, with D hard to call. Trimming removed 0 bases from V and 8 bases from J, with 8 bases in between. The CDR3 extends over 13 amino acids. Germline CDR1 and CDR2: MNHEY and SVGAGI. This CDR3 reads CASSYSMIEPQHF. CDR3 nucleotide sequence: TGTGCCAGCAGTTACTCTATGATTGAGCCCCAGCATTTT.

J is TRBJ2-5 and V is TRBV7-2, with TRBD1 as a possible D gene (6 bases). CDR3 length: 14 amino acids. Germline assignment: CDR1 SGHTA and CDR2 FQGNSA. V dropped 5 bases and J dropped 5 bases, with 15 bases sitting between them. The CDR3 is CASSPPRGEETQYF. The CDR3 DNA sequence: TGTGCCAGCAGCCCCCCCAGGGGAGAGGAGACCCAGTACTTC.

The table lists this clonotype with a few counts. The gene calls are TRBV10-2 and TRBJ1-1, with D maybe TRBD1 (5 bases). The CDR3 contains 13 residues. The germline gives CDR1 WSHSY, CDR2 SAAADI. The V end lost 6 bases, the J end lost 0 bases, and 8 bases lay between the germline ends. The CDR3 bases are TGCGCCAGCAGGGACACCATGAACACTGAAGCTTTCTTT. It yields the protein CASRDTMNTEAFF.

This clonotype came up a few times. The V call is TRBV9, the J call TRBJ2-5, with a possible D match to TRBD2 (5 bases). Germline V gene sequence: CDR1 SGDLS, CDR2 YYNGEE. This CDR3 contains 13 residues. V lost 4 bases, J lost 3 bases, and 10 bases lay in between. As DNA, the CDR3 is TGTGCCAGCAGCATGGGAGCGGAAGAGACCCAGTACTTC. It is translated as CASSMGAEETQYF.

In this sample, this clonotype turned up many times. V is TRBV5-1 and J is TRBJ2-2; D is ambiguous. Germline lookup yields CDR1 SGHRS and CDR2 YFSETQ. The CDR3 extends over 13 amino acids. V dropped 5 bases and J dropped 4 bases, with 9 bases sitting between them. CDR3 sequence reads: CASRKTGTGELFF. The CDR3 DNA reads as TGCGCCAGCAGGAAAACGGGCACCGGGGAGCTGTTTTTT.

CDR3 residues: CATYLAGGRETQYF. CDR3 in DNA: TGTGCCACTTACTTAGCGGGCGGCCGGGAGACCCAGTACTTC. The chain is built from TRBV24-1 and TRBJ2-5; 7 bases agree with TRBD2. The V segment lost 10 bases and the J segment 5 bases; nucleotides outside the gene matches: 12. This CDR3 has 14 residues. Germline CDR1 is KGHDR and CDR2 is SFDVKD.

V usage is TRBV7-2 and J usage is TRBJ1-5; TRBD1 is a possible D gene (6 bases). Between the trimmed V and J ends, which lost 5 bases and 2 bases, there was a span of 10 bases. The length of the CDR3 is 14 residues. Germline V lookup: CDR1 SGHTA, CDR2 FQGNSA. DNA for the CDR3: TGTGCCAGCAGCCCCAGACAGGGCAATCAGCCCCAGCATTTT. This translates into CASSPRQGNQPQHF. The full variable domain, with the rest looked up from reference TRBV7-2 and TRBJ1-5, is GAGVSQSPSNKVTEKGKDVELRCDPISGHTALYWYRQSLGQGLEFLIYFQGNSAPDKSGLPSDRFSAERTGGSVSTLTIQRTQQEDSAVYLCASSPRQGNQPQHFGDGTRLSIL.

In its sample, this clonotype was seen a few times. The J gene is TRBJ2-1, the V gene TRBV7-9; tentative D call: TRBD1 (5 bases). Deletions cut 5 bases from V and 7 bases from J, with 6 bases between. CDR3 size: 11 residues. Germline lookup yields CDR1 SEHNR and CDR2 FQNEAQ (reference sequence). In DNA, the CDR3 is TGTGCCAGCAGCCGACAGAATGAGCAGTTCTTC. As protein: CASSRQNEQFF.

The rearrangement joins TRBV6-5 to TRBJ2-1; TRBD2 might be the D (5 bases). V was shortened by 2 bases and J by 7 bases, with 6 bases between the two germline ends. Per germline, CDR1 MNHEY and CDR2 SVGAGI. The CDR3 consists of 12 residues. The CDR3 spells CASSYRGNEQFF. The CDR3 DNA sequence: TGTGCCAGCAGTTACCGAGGGAATGAGCAGTTCTTC.